Given below is one T cell receptor beta chain in context. Antigen unknown. This sample was included in a study of blood T cells in healthy people across ages. Next came a second PCR, run for about 7 to 12 cycles, which used a sample-barcoded 5' primer along with a J-beta primer mix. Via MiXCR, TCRdb re-called the 5' RACE reads, giving one row per CDR3 protein. Of 550,000 to 800,000 distinct CDR3 sequences listed, 32% are singletons. Study results and caveats: TCR beta diversity was tightly associated with the proportion of naive T cells. Any changes in expanded clonotypes were possibly confounded, as donor CMV status remained unknown.

The CDR3 totals 18 residues. The V gene end was trimmed by 0 bases and the J gene end by 11 bases; junction bases not matched to a gene: 16. Germline CDR1 SGHNT, CDR2 YENEEA. Whenever a sample was processed, at least 6.5 million PBMCs were isolated. What was sequenced was blood. This receptor was taken from an elderly woman in good health. The rearrangement links TRBV11-3 to TRBJ2-5, with 12 bases aligning to TRBD1. The CDR3 loop is CASSLEVAGTGGSGEQYF. The CDR3 DNA sequence: TGTGCCAGCAGCTTAGAAGTAGCGGGGACAGGGGGCTCGGGAGAGCAGTACTTC.